The clone carrying this TCR beta chain was picked up many times. No antigen is known for it. The data stem from a study of T cells in Graves' hyperthyroidism and ophthalmopathy. General study points: Most thyroid clonotypes expanded above 0.001 appeared in blood too.

Patients aged 18 to 65 had newly diagnosed hyperthyroidism of under 2 months' duration. 9 to 10 ml fresh peripheral blood yielded the PBMCs. The CDR3 is made up of 15 amino acids. The ends lost 6 bases at V and 5 bases at J; junction bases unmatched: 7. CDR1 and CDR2 from the germline V gene are SNHLY and FYNNEI. Amplified TCR beta CDR3 regions derived from RNA transcripts. A first-round RT-PCR of the TCR CDR3 used the HTBI primer set. In TCRdb, the multiplex PCR reads were re-called with MiXCR into one record per CDR3 protein. This sample has hundreds of thousands of distinct CDR3 sequences; 13% occur once, and the top ten carry less than 10%.

Sequencing used blood. V and J are TRBV2 and TRBJ2-2, with TRBD1 matching 9 bases. This TCR was recovered from a woman between 18 and 29 years old with Graves' hyperthyroidism. The CDR3: CASSGGQGSTGELFF. The CDR3 coding sequence is TGTGCCAGCAGCGGGGGACAGGGTTCAACCGGGGAGCTGTTTTTT.